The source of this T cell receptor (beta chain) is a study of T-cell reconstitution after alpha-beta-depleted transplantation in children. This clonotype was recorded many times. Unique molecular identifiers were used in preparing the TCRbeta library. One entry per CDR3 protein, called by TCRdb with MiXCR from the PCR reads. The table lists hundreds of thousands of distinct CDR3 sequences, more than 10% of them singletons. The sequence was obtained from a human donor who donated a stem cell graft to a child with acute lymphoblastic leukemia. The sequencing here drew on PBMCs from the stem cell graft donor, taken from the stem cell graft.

The CDR3 reads CASSQDNLAGVPYNEQFF. The CDR3 region has the DNA TGTGCCAGCAGCCAAGATAATCTAGCGGGGGTTCCCTACAATGAGCAGTTCTTC. The chain links TRBV4-2 to TRBJ2-1; TRBD2 agrees at 10 bases. The junction had 7 bases not matched to a gene; V was cut back by 0 bases and J by 2 bases. There are 18 residues in the CDR3. Per the germline V gene, CDR1 is LGHNA and CDR2 is YNFKEQ.